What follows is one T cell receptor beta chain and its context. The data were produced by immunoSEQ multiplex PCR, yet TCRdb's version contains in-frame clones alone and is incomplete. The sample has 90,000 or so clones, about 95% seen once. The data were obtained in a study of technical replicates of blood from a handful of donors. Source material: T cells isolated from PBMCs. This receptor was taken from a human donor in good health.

The CDR3 bases are TGTGCCAGCAGTGTAGCCTACACCGGGGAGCTGTTTTTT. This codes for CASSVAYTGELFF. The chain is built from TRBV6-1 and TRBJ2-2; no clear D. The ends were cut back, 4 bases at V and 3 bases at J, with 6 bases in the middle. This CDR3 is 13 amino acids long. CDR1 and CDR2 (germline): MNHNS, SASEGT.